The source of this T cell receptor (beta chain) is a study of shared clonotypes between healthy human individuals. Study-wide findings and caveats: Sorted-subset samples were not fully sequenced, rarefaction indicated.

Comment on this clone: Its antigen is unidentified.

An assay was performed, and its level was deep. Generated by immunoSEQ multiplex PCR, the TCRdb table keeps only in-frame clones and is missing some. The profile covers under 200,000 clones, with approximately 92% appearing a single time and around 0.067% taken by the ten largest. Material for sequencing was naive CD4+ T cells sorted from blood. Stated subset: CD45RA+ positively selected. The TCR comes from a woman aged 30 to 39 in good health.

The CDR3 region is CASSLGRLAGGLGGPDTQYF. As DNA, the CDR3 is TGTGCCAGCAGCCTTGGCCGGCTAGCGGGAGGGCTGGGAGGCCCAGATACGCAGTATTTT. J is TRBJ2-3 and V is TRBV5-4, with 12 positions matching TRBD2. Per germline, CDR1 SGHNT and CDR2 YYREEE (reference sequence). Trimming cost V 4 bases and J 4 bases; bases outside gene matches: 19. This CDR3 spans 20 amino acids.